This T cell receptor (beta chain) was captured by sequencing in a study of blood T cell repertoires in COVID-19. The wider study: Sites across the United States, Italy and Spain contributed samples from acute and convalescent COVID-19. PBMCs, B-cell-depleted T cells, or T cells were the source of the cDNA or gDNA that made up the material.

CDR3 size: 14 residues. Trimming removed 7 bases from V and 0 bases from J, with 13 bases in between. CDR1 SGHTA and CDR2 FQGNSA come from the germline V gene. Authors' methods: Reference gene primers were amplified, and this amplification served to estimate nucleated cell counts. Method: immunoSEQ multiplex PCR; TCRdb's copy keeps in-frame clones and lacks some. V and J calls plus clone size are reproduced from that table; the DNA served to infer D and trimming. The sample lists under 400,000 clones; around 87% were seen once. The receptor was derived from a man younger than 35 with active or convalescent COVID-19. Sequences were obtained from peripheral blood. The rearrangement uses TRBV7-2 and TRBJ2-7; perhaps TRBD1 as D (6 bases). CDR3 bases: TGTGCCAGCACCCAGGGGTATAGCTCCTACGAGCAGTACTTC. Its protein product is CASTQGYSSYEQYF.